Detailed here is one T cell receptor (beta chain). Its target is unknown. The entry originates in a study of T cell responses to AZD1222 COVID-19 vaccine. The CDR3 sequence is 12 residues long. The germline CDR1 and CDR2 sequences are MNHEY and SVGAGI. The V and J ends lost 1 base and 5 bases respectively, with 6 bases between them. The assay was immunoSEQ multiplex PCR, and TCRdb's table has in-frame clones only and misses some. The repertoire holds 99,000 or so clones, with around nine tenths as singletons. Study-wide results and caveats: Researchers report vaccine-associated CD4 TCRs spanning spike, with dominance at 160-218 and 743-854. Two doses of AZD1222 preceded a rise in Spike-specific TCR breadth and depth. Reportedly, nearly half of unique spike TCRs recognized epitopes outside B.1.351/B.1.1.7 mutations. Sampled repertoires all dated from after the peak T cell response.

This sample comprised peripheral blood, obtained on day 0 of AZD1222 vaccination. The TCR sequence derives from an adult in good health. This rearrangement joins TRBV6-5 to TRBJ2-7; possibly TRBD1 for D (6 bases). The CDR3 is CASSYWTDEQYF. The CDR3 DNA sequence: TGTGCCAGCAGTTACTGGACAGACGAGCAGTACTTC.